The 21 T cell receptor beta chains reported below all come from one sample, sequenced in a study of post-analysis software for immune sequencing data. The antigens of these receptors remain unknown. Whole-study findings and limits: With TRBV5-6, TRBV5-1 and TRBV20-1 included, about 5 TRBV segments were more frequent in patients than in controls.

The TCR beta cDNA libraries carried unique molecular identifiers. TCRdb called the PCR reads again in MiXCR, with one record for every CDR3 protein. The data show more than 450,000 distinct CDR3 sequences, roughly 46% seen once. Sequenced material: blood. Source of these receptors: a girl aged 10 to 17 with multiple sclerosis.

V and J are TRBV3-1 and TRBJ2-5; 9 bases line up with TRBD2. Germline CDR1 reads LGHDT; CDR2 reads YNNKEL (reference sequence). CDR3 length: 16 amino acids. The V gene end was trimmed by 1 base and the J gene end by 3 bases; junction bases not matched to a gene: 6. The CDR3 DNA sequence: TGTGCCAGCAGCCAAGGAGTAGCGGGGGTGGAAGAGACCCAGTACTTC. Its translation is CASSQGVAGVEETQYF.

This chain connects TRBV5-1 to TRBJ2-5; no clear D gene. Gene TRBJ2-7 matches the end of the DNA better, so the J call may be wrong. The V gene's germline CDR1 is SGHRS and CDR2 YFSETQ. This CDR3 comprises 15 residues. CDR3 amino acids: CASSPDGSTKREQYF. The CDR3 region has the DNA TGCGCCAGCAGCCCAGACGGTTCCACTAAACGCGAGCAGTACTTC.

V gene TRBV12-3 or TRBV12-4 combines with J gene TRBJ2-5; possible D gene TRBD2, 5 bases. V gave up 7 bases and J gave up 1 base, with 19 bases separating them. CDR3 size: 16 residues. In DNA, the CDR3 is TGTGCCAGCACCGTGGTCGCGTGGGAGAGCCAAGAGACCCAGTACTTC. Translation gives CASTVVAWESQETQYF.

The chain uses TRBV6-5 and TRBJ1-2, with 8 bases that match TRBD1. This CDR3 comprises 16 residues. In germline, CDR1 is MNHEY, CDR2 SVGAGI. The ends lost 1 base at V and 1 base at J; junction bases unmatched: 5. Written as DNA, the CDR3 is TGTGCCAGCAGTTACTTAGACAGGGGAGGTAACTATGGCTACACCTTC. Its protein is CASSYLDRGGNYGYTF.

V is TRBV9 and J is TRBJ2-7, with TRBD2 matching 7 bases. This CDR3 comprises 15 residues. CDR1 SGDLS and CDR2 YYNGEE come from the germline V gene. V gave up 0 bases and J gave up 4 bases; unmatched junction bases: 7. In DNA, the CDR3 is TGTGCCAGCAGCGTAGACCTGGGAGGGAGTTACGAGCAGTACTTC. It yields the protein CASSVDLGGSYEQYF.

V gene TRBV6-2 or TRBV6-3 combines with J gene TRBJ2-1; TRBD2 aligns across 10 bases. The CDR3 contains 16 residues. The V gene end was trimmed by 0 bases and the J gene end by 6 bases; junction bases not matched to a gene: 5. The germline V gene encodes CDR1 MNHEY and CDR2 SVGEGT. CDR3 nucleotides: TGTGCCAGCAGTTACTCCGCTAGCGGGAGAAGCAATGAGCAGTTCTTC. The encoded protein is CASSYSASGRSNEQFF.

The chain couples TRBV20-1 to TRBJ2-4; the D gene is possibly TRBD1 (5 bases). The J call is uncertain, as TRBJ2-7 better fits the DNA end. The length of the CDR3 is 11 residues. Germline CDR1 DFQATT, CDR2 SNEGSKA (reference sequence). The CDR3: CSAEGVGEQYF. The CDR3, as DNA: TGCAGTGCTGAAGGGGTGGGCGAGCAGTACTTC.

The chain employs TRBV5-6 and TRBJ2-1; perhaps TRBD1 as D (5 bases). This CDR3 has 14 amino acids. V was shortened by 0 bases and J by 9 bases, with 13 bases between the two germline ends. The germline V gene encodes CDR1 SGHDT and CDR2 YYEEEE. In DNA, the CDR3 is TGTGCCAGCAGCTTGGCCCAGGGTGTGGGTGAGCAGTTCTTC. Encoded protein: CASSLAQGVGEQFF. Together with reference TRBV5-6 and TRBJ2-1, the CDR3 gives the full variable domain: DAGVTQSPTHLIKTRGQQVTLRCSPKSGHDTVSWYQQALGQGPQFIFQYYEEEERQRGNFPDRFSGHQFPNYSSELNVNALLLGDSALYLCASSLAQGVGEQFFGPGTRLTVL.

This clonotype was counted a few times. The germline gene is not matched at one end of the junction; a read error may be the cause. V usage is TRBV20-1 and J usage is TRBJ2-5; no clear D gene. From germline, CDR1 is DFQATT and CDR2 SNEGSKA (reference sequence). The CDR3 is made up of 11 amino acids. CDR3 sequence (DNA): TGCTGTGCTAGAAAAAAAGAGACCCAGTACTTC. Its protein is CCARKKETQYF.

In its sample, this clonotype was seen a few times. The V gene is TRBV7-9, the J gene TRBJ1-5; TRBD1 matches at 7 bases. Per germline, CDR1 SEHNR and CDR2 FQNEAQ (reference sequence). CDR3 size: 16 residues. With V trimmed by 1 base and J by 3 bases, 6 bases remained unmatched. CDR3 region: CASSLGNRGDNQPQHF. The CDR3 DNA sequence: TGTGCCAGCAGCTTAGGAAACAGGGGAGACAATCAGCCCCAGCATTTT. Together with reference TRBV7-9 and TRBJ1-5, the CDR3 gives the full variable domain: DTGVSQNPRHKITKRGQNVTFRCDPISEHNRLYWYRQTLGQGPEFLTYFQNEAQLEKSRLLSDRFSAERPKGSFSTLEIQRTEQGDSAMYLCASSLGNRGDNQPQHFGDGTRLSIL.

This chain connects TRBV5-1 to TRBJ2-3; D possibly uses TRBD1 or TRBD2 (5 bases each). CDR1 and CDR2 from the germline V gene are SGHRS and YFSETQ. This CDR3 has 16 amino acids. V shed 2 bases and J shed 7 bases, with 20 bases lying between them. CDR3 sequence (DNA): TGCGCCAGCAGCTTCTTAGAGGGGACCTCCAGCTATACGCAGTATTTT. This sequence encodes CASSFLEGTSSYTQYF.

The CDR3 loop is CASSANVFPGNEQFF. In DNA form, the CDR3 reads TGTGCCAGCAGCGCTAATGTGTTTCCGGGCAATGAGCAGTTCTTC. The chain recombines TRBV9 with TRBJ2-1; no reliable D call. The V end lost 3 bases, the J end lost 6 bases, and 16 bases lay between the germline ends. The CDR3 extends over 15 amino acids. CDR1 is SGDLS, CDR2 YYNGEE, per germline.

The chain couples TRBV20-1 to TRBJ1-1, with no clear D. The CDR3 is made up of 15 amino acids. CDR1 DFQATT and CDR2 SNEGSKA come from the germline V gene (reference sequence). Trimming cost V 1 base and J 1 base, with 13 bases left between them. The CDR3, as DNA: TGCAGTGCTAGAGGGGTAATAAGTCCGAACACTGAAGCTTTCTTT. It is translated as CSARGVISPNTEAFF.

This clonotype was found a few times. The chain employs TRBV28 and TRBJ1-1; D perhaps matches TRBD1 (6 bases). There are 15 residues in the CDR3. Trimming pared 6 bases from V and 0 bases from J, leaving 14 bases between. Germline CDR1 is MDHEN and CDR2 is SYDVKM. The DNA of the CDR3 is TGTGCCAGCAGAGCGGCAGGGGTTATGAACACTGAAGCTTTCTTT. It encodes CASRAAGVMNTEAFF.

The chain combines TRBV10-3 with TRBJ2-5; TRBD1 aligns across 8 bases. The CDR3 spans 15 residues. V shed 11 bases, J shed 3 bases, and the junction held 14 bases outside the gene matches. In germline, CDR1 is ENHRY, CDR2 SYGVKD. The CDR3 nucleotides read TGTGCCTCCAGTCGACGGACAGGGAACGAAGAGACCCAGTACTTC. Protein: CASSRRTGNEETQYF.

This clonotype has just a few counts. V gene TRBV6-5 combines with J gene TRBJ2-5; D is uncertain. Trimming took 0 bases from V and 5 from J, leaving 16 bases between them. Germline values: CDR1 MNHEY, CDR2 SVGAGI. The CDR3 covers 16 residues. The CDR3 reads CASSYSFEFLRETQYF. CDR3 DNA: TGTGCCAGCAGTTACTCGTTTGAGTTCCTCCGGGAGACCCAGTACTTC.

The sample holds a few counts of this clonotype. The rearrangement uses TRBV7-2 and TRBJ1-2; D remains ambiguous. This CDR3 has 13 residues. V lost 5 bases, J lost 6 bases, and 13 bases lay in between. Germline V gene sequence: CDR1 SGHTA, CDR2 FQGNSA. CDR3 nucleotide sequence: TGTGCCAGCAGCACTCGGATGTCGGATGGCTACACCTTC. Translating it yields CASSTRMSDGYTF. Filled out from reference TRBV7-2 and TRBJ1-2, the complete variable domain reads GAGVSQSPSNKVTEKGKDVELRCDPISGHTALYWYRQSLGQGLEFLIYFQGNSAPDKSGLPSDRFSAERTGGSVSTLTIQRTQQEDSAVYLCASSTRMSDGYTFGSGTRLTVV.

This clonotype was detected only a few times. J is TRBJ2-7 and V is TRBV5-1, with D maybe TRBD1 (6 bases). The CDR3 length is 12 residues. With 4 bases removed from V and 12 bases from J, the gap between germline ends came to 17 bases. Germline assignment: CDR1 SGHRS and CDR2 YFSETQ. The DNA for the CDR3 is TGCGCCAGCAGCCCAGAGACAGGCCCCCGGTACTTC. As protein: CASSPETGPRYF.

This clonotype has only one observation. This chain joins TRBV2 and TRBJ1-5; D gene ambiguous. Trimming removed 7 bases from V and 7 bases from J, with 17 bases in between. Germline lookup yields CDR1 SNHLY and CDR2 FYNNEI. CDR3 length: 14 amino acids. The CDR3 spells CASTLTVVVQPQHF. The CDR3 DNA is TGTGCCAGCACCCTGACGGTAGTAGTACAGCCCCAGCATTTT.

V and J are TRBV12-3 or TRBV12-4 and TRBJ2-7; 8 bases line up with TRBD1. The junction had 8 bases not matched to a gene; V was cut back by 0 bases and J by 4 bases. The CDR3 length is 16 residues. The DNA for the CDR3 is TGTGCCAGCAGTTTAGCTCGACAGGGGCAAAGGTACGAGCAGTACTTC. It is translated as CASSLARQGQRYEQYF.

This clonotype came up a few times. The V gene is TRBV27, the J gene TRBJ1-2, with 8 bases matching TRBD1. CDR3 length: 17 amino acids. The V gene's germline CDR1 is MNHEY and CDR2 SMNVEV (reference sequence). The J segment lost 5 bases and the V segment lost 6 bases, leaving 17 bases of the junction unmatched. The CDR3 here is CASSAGQGARRQYGYTF. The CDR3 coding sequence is TGTGCCAGCAGCGCGGGGCAGGGGGCGAGGAGACAGTATGGCTACACCTTC.